This T cell receptor (beta chain) came from a study of T cell responses to AZD1222 COVID-19 vaccine. In germline, CDR1 is SGHRS, CDR2 YFSETQ. V lost 0 bases, J lost 2 bases, and 1 base stayed unmatched. The CDR3 totals 14 residues. The assay was immunoSEQ multiplex PCR, and TCRdb's table has in-frame clones only and misses some. In the table there are just under 95,000 clones, about nine tenths of which are singletons. Points from the study as a whole: Donors in the cohort were predominantly white British and more often female, and clonal diversity was possibly underestimated. All repertoire sampling was performed exclusively after the peak T cell response. Two AZD1222 administrations were followed by greater Spike-specific TCR breadth and depth.

Comments on this clone: The antigen remains unidentified.

The sequence derives from an adult in good health. This specimen consisted of peripheral blood, obtained on day 0 of AZD1222 vaccination. The genes are TRBV5-1 and TRBJ2-7; 8 positions agree with TRBD1. The CDR3 bases are TGCGCCAGCAGCTTGGCGACAGGGGCCTACGAGCAGTACTTC. This gives the protein CASSLATGAYEQYF.